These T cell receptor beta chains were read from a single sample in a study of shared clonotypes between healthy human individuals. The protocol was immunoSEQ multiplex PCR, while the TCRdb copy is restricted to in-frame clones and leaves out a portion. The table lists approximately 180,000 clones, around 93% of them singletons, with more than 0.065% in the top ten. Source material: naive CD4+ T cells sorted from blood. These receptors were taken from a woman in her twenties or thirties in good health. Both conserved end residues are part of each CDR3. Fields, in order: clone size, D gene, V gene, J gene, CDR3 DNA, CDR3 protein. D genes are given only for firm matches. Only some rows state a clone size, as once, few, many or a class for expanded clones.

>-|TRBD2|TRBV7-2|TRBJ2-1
TGTGCCAGCAGCACCCGAGGTTCCACTAGCGGGAGTTACAATGAGCAGTTCTTC
CASSTRGSTSGSYNEQFF
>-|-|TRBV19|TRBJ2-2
TGTGCCAGTAGTATACACTTTTGGGATCTTGCGTCCTCGAACACCGGGGAGCTGTTTTTT
CASSIHFWDLASSNTGELFF
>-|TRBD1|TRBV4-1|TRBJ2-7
TGCGCCAGCAGCCAACCGGGACAGACCTACGAGCAGTACTTC
CASSQPGQTYEQYF
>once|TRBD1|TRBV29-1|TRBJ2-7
TGCAGCGTTGAAATCGGACAGGGTGTCAGGGACGAGCAGTACTTC
CSVEIGQGVRDEQYF
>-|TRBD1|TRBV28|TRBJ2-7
TGTGCCAGCAGTTATCCCCACCCATTCTCCGGGACAGCTACCTACGAGCAGTACTTC
CASSYPHPFSGTATYEQYF
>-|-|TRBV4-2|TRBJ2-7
TGTGCCAGCAGCCAAGATTTAGCCCCCCCCTACGAGCAGTACTTC
CASSQDLAPPYEQYF
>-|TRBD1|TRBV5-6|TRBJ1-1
TGTGCCAGCAGCTTTCCAGGACAGGGTCGAGAAGCTTTCTTT
CASSFPGQGREAFF
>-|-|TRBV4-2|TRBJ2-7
TGTGCCAGCACCTCTGAAGTGGCAGGCGGCGTGGGCGGGGAGTACTACGAGCAGTACTTC
CASTSEVAGGVGGEYYEQYF
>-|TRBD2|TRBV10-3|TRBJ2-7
TGTGCCATCAAAGCGGGACTCTCACGACCCTACGAGCAGTACTTC
CAIKAGLSRPYEQYF
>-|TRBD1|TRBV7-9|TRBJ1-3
TGTGCCAGCAGCTGGGGACAGGATGGAAACACCATATATTTT
CASSWGQDGNTIYF
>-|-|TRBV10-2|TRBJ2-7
TGCGCCAGCAGTGAGACCAGGGGCTACGAGCAGTACTTC
CASSETRGYEQYF
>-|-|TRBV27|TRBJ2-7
TGTGCCAGCACCCACCACTCGGCCGGGCCCTCGGAGCAGTACTTC
CASTHHSAGPSEQYF
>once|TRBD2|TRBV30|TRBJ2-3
TGTGCCGCCGCCCTCGGACTAGCGGGATCCACAGATACGCAGTATTTT
CAAALGLAGSTDTQYF
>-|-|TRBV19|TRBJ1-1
TGTGCCAGTAGTGGGGGAGCTGAAGCTTTCTTT
CASSGGAEAFF
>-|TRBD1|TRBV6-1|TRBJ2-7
TGTGCCAGCAGGACACAGGGGTGGTACGAGCAGTACTTC
CASRTQGWYEQYF
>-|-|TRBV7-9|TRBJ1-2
TGTGCCAGCAGCCCCACCACTGGCTATGGCTACACCTTC
CASSPTTGYGYTF
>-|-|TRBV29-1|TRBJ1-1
TGCAGCGTCAGATACGACATGAACACTGAAGCTTTCTTT
CSVRYDMNTEAFF
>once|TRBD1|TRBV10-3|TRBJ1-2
TGTGCCATCAGGTTTCAGGGGGAAGGCTACACCTTC
CAIRFQGEGYTF
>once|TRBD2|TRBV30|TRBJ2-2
TGTGCCTGTCCAAAAGGGGCGGGAGGGCCGAACACCGGGGAGCTGTTTTTT
CACPKGAGGPNTGELFF
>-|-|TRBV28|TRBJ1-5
TGTGCCAGCAGTTTTCAAGGGGCGCCCAATCAGCCCCAGCATTTT
CASSFQGAPNQPQHF
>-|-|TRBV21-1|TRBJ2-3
TGTGCCAGCAGCCCTAGTGATTGCACAGATACGCAGTATTTT
CASSPSDCTDTQYF
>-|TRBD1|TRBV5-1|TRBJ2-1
TGCGCCAGCAGCTTTCCGAGTAAGGGACAGGGAGCGGACGGTGAGCAGTTCTTC
CASSFPSKGQGADGEQFF
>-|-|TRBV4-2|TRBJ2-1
TGTGCCAGCAGCCAAGATCAATCTAGTCCCGTCACGTATAATGAGCAGTTCTTC
CASSQDQSSPVTYNEQFF
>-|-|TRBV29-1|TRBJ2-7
TGCAGCGTCCAGGCCCCCTACGAGCAGTACTTC
CSVQAPYEQYF
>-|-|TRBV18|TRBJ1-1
TGTGCCAGCTCACCAACGGGTAACACTGAAGCTTTCTTT
CASSPTGNTEAFF
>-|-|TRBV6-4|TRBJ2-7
TGTGCCAGCACCTTACAGGGTCCTTATTACGAGCAGTACTTC
CASTLQGPYYEQYF
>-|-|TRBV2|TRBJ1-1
TGTGCCACTAGGCTAGGGGAGGTCACTGAAGCTTTCTTT
CATRLGEVTEAFF
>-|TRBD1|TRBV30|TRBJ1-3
TGTGCCTGGGGACAGGGACACTCTGGAAACACCATATATTTT
CAWGQGHSGNTIYF
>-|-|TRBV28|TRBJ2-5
TGTGCCAGCACCTCCAGCCAAGAGACCCAGTACTTC
CASTSSQETQYF
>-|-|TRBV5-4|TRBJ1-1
TGTGCCAGCGAAGAACAGGGAGCTTCTGAAGCTTTCTTT
CASEEQGASEAFF
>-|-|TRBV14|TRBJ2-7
TGTGCCAGCAGCTCCCGACGGGAGCAGTACTTC
CASSSRREQYF
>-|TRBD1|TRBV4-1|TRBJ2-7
TGCGCCAGCAGCACTCCGACAGGGAAGCATAGGGGCGAGCAGTACTTC
CASSTPTGKHRGEQYF
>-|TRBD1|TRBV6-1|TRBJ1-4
TGTGCCAGCAGTGAACCGCCCGACAGGGGACTGTTTTTT
CASSEPPDRGLFF
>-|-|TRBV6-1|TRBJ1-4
TGTGCCAGCACTAAGGGGTTGGGCGGGGGACTGTTTTTT
CASTKGLGGGLFF
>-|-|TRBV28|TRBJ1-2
TGTGCTAGCAGAAGCCGGGGCCCCGCGCGCTATGGCTACACCTTC
CASRSRGPARYGYTF
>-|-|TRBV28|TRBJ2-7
TGTGCCAGCACCGAGGGGCGGTTAATCTACGAGCAGTACTTC
CASTEGRLIYEQYF
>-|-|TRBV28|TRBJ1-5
TGTGCCAGCAGTTTATCGGGTAGCAATCAGCCCCAGCATTTT
CASSLSGSNQPQHF
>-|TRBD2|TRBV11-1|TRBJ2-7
TGTGCCAGCAGCTTAGGGGGACTAGCGGTGTCCTACGAGCAGTACTTC
CASSLGGLAVSYEQYF
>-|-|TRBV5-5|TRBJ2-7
TGTGCCAGCAGCTTGGCTCGCCAGACCTACGAGCAGTACTTC
CASSLARQTYEQYF
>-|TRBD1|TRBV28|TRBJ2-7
TGTGCCAGCATCGGACACAGGGGACAAATCTCCTACGAGCAGTACTTC
CASIGHRGQISYEQYF
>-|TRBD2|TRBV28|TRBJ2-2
TGTGCCAGCAGTCCTCTCGGCGGGACTAGCATTACCGGGGAGCTGTTTTTT
CASSPLGGTSITGELFF
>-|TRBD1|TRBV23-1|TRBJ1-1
TGCGCCAGCAGTCATCCGGACAGGGGTGACACTGAAGCTTTCTTT
CASSHPDRGDTEAFF
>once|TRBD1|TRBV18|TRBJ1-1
TGTGCCAGCTCAGCGGGACAGGCGAACACTGAAGCTTTCTTT
CASSAGQANTEAFF
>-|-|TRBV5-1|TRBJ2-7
TGCGCCAGCAGCTGGGGAGCGGGCACCTACGAGCAGTACTTC
CASSWGAGTYEQYF
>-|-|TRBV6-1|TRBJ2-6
TGTGCCAACCAGGCCTCTGGGGCCAACGTCCTGACTTTC
CANQASGANVLTF